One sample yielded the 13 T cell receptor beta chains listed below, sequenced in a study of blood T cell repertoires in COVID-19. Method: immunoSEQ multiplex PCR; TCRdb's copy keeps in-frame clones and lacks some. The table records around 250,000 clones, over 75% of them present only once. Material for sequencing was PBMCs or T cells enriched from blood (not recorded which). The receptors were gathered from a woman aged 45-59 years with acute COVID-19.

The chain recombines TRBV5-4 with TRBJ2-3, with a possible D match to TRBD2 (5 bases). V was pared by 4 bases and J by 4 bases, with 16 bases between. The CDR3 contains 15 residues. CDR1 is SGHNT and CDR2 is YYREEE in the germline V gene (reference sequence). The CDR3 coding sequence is TGTGCCAGCAGCAAAGGACTTAGCTCACCAGATACGCAGTATTTT. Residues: CASSKGLSSPDTQYF.

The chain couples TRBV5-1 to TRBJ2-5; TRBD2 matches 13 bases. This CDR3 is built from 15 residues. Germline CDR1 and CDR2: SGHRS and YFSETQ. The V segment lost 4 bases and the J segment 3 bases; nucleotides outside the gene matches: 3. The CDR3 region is CASSVGTSGKETQYF. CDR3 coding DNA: TGCGCCAGCAGCGTGGGGACTAGCGGGAAAGAGACCCAGTACTTC.

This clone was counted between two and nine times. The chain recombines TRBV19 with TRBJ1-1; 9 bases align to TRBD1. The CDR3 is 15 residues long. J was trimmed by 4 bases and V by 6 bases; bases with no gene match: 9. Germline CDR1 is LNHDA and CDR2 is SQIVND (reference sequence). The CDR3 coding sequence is TGTGCCAGTAGGAGGGACAGGGACGGTGGCACTGAAGCTTTCTTT. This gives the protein CASRRDRDGGTEAFF.

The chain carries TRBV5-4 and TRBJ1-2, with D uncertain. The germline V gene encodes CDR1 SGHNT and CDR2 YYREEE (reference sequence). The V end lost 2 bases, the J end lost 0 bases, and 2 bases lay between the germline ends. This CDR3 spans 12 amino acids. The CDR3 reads CASSFSNYGYTF. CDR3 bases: TGTGCCAGCAGCTTCTCTAACTATGGCTACACCTTC.

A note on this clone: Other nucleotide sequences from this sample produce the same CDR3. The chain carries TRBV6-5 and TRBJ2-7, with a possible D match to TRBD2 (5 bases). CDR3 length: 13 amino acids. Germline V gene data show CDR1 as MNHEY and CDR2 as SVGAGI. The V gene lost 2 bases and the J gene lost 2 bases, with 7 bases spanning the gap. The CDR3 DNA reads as TGTGCCAGCAGTTACCGGGGAACCTACGAGCAGTACTTC. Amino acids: CASSYRGTYEQYF.

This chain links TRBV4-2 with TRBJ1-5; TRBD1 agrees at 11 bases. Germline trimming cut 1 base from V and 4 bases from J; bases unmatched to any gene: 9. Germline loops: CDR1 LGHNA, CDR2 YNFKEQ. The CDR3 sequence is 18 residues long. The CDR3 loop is CASSQAIGQGASNQPQHF. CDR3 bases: TGTGCCAGCAGCCAAGCAATCGGACAGGGGGCCAGTAATCAGCCCCAGCATTTT.

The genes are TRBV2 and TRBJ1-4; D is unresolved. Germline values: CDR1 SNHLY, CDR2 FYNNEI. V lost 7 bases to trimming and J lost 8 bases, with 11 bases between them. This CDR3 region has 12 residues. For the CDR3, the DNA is TGTGCCAGCAAGAGCGGTGGAGAAAAACTGTTTTTT. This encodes CASKSGGEKLFF.

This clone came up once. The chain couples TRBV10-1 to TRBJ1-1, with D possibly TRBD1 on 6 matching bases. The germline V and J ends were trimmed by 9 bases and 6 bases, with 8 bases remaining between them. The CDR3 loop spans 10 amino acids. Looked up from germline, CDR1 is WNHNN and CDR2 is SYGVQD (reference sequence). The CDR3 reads CARTGAEAFF. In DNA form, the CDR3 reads TGCGCCAGGACAGGAGCTGAAGCTTTCTTT.

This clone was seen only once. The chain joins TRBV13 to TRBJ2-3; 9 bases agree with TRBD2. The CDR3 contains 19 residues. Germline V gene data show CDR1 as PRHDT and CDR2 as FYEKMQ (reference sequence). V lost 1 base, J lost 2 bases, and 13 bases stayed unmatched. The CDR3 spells CASSLVGLAGNLLTDTQYF. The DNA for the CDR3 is TGTGCCAGCAGCTTAGTTGGCCTAGCGGGGAACTTACTCACAGATACGCAGTATTTT.

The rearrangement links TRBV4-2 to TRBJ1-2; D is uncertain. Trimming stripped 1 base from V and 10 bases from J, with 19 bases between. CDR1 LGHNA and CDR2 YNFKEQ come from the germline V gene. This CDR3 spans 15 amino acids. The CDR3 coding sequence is TGTGCCAGCAGCCAAGTTTTAGGCGGAGGTCGGTCCTACACCTTC. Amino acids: CASSQVLGGGRSYTF.

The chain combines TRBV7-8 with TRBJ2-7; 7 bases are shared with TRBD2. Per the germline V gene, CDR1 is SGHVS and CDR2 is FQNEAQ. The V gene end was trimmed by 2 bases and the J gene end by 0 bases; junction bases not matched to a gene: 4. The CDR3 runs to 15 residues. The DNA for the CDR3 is TGTGCCAGCAGCTTAAGGGAGGGCCGCTCCTACGAGCAGTACTTC. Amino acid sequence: CASSLREGRSYEQYF.

The CDR3 sequence: CASSENSVSGYGYTF. In DNA form, the CDR3 reads TGTGCCAGCAGTGAAAACAGCGTTAGCGGCTATGGCTACACCTTC. V is TRBV6-4 and J is TRBJ1-2; D ambiguous. CDR3 length equals 15 residues. Trimming cost V 3 bases and J 4 bases, with 15 bases left between them. Germline V gene data show CDR1 as MRHNA and CDR2 as SNTAGT.

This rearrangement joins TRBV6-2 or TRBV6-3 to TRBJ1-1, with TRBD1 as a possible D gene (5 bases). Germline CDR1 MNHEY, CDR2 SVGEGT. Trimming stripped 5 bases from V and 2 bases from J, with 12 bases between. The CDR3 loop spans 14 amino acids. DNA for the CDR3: TGTGCCAGCAGTACCCAGGGTGCCAACACTGAAGCTTTCTTT. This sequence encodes CASSTQGANTEAFF.